Included here is one TCR beta chain sequence, with context. Its antigen is as yet unknown. Clones were sequenced by immunoSEQ multiplex PCR, and TCRdb holds only the in-frame ones, with some missing. The table shows just over 2,000,000 clones, with 90% to 95% occurring only once. This entry is derived from a study of shared clonotypes between healthy human individuals. General study findings and limits: Among donors, clonotype sharing was expected to be affected by sequencing depth.

The CDR3 is 13 amino acids. In germline, CDR1 is SGHTA, CDR2 FQGNSA. V was cut by 1 base and J by 5 bases, with 7 bases left in between. The TCR comes from a man between 18 and 29 years old in good health. Sequenced sample: naive CD4+ T cells sorted from blood. Subset noted: CD45RA+ positively selected. This rearrangement joins TRBV7-2 to TRBJ2-3; D ambiguous. The CDR3 DNA sequence: TGTGCCAGCAGCTTAGATTATGGAGATACGCAGTATTTT. The encoded protein is CASSLDYGDTQYF.